A selection of T cell receptor beta chains follows, all from one sample in a study of blood T cell repertoires in COVID-19. TCRdb's table, derived via immunoSEQ multiplex PCR, lists solely in-frame clones and lacks some. The sample holds some 190,000 clones, 84% seen once. Sequenced sample: peripheral blood. These receptors originate from a woman in her 70s with active or convalescent COVID-19. Both conserved end residues are trimmed from each CDR3. D genes are given only for firm matches.

TRBD2 TRBV6-1 ASSALAGGSTDTQY
. TRBV6-5 ATRLEGYEQY
TRBD1 TRBV27 ASRDRGRGGRETQY
. TRBV19 ASSISDSSNQPQH
. TRBV7-2 ASSLNRVGGYT
. TRBV30 AWSDPFSSYEQY
TRBD1 TRBV5-1 ASSSTTGDEKLF
. TRBV3-1/TRBV3-2 ASSLRVVGSPLH
. TRBV29-1 SVVRAGPDTQY
TRBD1 TRBV7-4 ASTLGGQGPPNHYGYT
. TRBV20-1 SASVTGKANYGYT
TRBD1 TRBV6-5 ASSLQGAHEQY
TRBD2 TRBV28 ASRGLAGEQY
TRBD1 TRBV5-1 ASSLVGGTGNTIY
. TRBV13 ASSRTELSGANVLT
. TRBV9 ASSVAGQEGQPQH
. TRBV18 ASSLNHRETGELF
TRBD1 TRBV6-5 ASRDDRGGNQPQH
. TRBV5-1 ASSLVGSKGNEQF
TRBD2 TRBV5-5 ASSQGLAGAETQY
TRBD1 TRBV5-5 ASSPADRGRVNTEAF
TRBD2 TRBV7-9 ASSYRSGRAGNEQF
TRBD1 TRBV2 ASRAETGPNTEAF
. TRBV18 ASSPGVGRAYEQY